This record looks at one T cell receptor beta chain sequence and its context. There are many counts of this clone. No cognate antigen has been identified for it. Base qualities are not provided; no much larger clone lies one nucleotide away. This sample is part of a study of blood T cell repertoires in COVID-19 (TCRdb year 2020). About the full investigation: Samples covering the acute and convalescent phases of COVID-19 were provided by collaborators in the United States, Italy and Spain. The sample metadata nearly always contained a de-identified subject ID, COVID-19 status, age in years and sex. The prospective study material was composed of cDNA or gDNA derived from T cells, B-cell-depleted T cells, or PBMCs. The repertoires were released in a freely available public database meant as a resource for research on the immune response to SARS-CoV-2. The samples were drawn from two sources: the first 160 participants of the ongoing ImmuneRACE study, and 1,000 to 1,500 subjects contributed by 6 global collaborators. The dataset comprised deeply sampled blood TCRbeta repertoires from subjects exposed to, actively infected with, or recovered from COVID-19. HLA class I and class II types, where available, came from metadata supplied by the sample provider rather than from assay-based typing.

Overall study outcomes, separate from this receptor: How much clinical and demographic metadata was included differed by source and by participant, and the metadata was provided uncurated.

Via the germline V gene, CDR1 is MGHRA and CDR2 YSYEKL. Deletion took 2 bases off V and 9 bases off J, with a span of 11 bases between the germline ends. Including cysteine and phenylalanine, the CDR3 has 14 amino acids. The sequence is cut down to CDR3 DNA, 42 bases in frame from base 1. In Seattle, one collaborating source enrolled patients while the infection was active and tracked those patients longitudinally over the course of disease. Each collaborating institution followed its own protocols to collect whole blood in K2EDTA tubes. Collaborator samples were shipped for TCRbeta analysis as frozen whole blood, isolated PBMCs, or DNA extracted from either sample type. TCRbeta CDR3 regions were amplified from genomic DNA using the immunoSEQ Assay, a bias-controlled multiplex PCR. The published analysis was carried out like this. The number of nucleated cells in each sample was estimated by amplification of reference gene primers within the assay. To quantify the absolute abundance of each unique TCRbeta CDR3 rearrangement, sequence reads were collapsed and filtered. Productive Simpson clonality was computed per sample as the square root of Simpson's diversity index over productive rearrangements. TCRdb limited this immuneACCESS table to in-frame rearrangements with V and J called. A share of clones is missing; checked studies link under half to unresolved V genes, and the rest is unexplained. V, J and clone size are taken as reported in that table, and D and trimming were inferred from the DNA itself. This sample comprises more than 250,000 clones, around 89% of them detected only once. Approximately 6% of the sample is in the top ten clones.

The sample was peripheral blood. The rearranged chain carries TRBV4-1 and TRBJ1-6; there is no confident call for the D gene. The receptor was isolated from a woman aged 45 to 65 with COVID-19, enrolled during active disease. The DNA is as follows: TGCGCCAGCAGCCAAAAGCGGCAGGCTTCACCCCTCCACTTT. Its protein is CASSQKRQASPLHF.